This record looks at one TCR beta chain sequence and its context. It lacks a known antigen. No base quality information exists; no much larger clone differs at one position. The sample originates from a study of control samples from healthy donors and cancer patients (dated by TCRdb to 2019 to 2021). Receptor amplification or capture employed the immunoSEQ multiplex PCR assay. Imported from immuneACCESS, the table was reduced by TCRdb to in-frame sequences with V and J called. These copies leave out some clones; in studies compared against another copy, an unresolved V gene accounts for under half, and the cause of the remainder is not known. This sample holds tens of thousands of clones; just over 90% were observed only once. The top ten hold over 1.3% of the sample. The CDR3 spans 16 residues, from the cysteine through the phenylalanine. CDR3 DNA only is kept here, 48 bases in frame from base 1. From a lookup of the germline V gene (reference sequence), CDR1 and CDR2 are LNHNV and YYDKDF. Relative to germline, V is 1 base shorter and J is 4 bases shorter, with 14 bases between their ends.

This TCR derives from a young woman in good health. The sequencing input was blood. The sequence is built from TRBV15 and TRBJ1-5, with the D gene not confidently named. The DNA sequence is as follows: TGTGCCACCAGCAGAGGCGACCTCTATCGGAATCAGCCCCAGCATTTT. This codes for CATSRGDLYRNQPQHF.